This T cell receptor beta chain was identified during a study of vaccination effects on CD4 cells after COVID-19. Across the study: Two-dose vaccination with either BNT162b2 or mRNA-1273 was given to the participants.

CDR3 length equals 14 residues. Germline-derived CDR1 and CDR2 are LNHDA and SQIVND (reference sequence). V gave up 6 bases and J gave up 10 bases; unmatched junction bases: 10. In the ViraFEST assay, antigen-specific CD4+ clonotypes were identified by expansion after peptide-pool stimulation. Isolation of CD4+ T cells took place after more than 9 days of culture. Having tested negative for nucleocapsid antibodies, the vaccine recipients showed no prior SARS-CoV-2 infection. PBMC were cultured at a few million per well with around 10 IU/ml IL-2 and 9.5 to 10 ug/ml peptides. This clone was counted between two and nine times. Its antigen is undetermined. TCRdb's table, derived via immunoSEQ multiplex PCR, lists solely in-frame clones and lacks some. The table records tens of thousands of clones, around 70% of them present only once.

This clonotype originated in a human donor who received a COVID-19 vaccine. Sequencing used CD4+ T cells from PBMCs cultured with HCoV-229E spike peptides, obtained before COVID-19 vaccination. The chain couples TRBV19 to TRBJ2-1; 9 bases agree with TRBD2. CDR3 nucleotide sequence: TGTGCCAGTAGCCGGCGGGGGGGGCGTGGAGAGCAGTTCTTC. It translates to CASSRRGGRGEQFF.